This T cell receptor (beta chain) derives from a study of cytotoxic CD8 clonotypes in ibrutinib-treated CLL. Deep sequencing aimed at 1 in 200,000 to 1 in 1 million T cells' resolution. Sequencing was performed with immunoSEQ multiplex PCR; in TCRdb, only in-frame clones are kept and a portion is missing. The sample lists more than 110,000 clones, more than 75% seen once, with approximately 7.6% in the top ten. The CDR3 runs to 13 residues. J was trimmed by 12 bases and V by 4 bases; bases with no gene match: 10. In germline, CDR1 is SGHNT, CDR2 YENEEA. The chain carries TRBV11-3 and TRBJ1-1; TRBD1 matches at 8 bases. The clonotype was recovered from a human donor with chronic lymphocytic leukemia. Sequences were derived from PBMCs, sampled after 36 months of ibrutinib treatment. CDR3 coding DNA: TGTGCCAGCAGCTCCATTCAGGGGGCAATATCTTTCTTT. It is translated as CASSSIQGAISFF.